This TCR beta chain was recorded in a study of cytomegalovirus exposure and HLA in healthy donors. Study as a whole: Roughly 80 million unique TCRs from HLA-typed donors made up an early data release. Findings and limits, study-wide: CMV antigen specificity was confirmed in vitro for a few CMV-associated chains. Some TCR beta chains (around 160 of them) were listed as cytomegalovirus-associated.

The V segment lost 7 bases and the J segment 7 bases; nucleotides outside the gene matches: 10. The CDR3 consists of 15 residues. Germline CDR1 is MDHEN and CDR2 is SYDVKM. The PCR made use of 60 Vbeta and 13 Jbeta primers. The table came from immunoSEQ multiplex PCR; TCRdb's copy has only in-frame clones and leaves some out. Its clone listing holds over 150,000 clones. In the case of this clone: Its antigen is not known.

The receptor comes from a boy between 10 and 17 years old in good health and CMV-seronegative. The genes are TRBV28 and TRBJ1-6, with TRBD1 identical over 7 bases. The sequenced sample was PBMCs. CDR3 bases: TGTGCCAGCAACCTACAGGGGCGTAGGAATTCACCCCTCCACTTT. Translating it yields CASNLQGRRNSPLHF. The full variable domain, its missing parts supplied by reference TRBV28 and TRBJ1-6, is DVKVTQSSRYLVKRTGEKVFLECVQDMDHENMFWYRQDPGLGLRLIYFSYDVKMKEKGDIPEGYSVSREKKERFSLILESASTNQTSMYLCASNLQGRRNSPLHFGNGTRLTVT.